What follows describes a single T cell receptor beta chain. What it recognizes is unknown. The data belong to a study of cytomegalovirus exposure and HLA in healthy donors. Broader study findings: Rarity characterized most TCR sequences, yet some public TCRs appeared in many donors. TCR beta sequences reportedly predicted the HLA-A and HLA-B alleles of most subjects accurately. Cytomegalovirus association was assigned to approximately 160 TCR beta chains.

PCR primers comprised 60 Vbeta and 13 Jbeta primers. Method: immunoSEQ multiplex PCR; TCRdb's copy keeps in-frame clones and lacks some. The sample has roughly 200,000 clones, around 77% seen once. The germline gives CDR1 SEHNR, CDR2 FQNEAQ (reference sequence). The CDR3 length is 15 residues. V was clipped by 5 bases and J by 5 bases; unmatched bases: 8. This TCR derives from a man aged 60-69 years in good health and CMV-seronegative. V usage is TRBV7-9 and J usage is TRBJ2-5; TRBD2 matches 10 bases. The specimen was PBMCs. As DNA, the CDR3 is TGTGCCAGCAGCCTTCCGGGACTAGCGTACGAGACCCAGTACTTC. Translation: CASSLPGLAYETQYF.